A single sample gave rise to the 6 T cell receptor beta chains below, sequenced in a study of T cells in localized non-small cell lung cancer. TCRdb's table, derived via immunoSEQ multiplex PCR, lists solely in-frame clones and lacks some. The sample has around 5,000 clones, roughly 33% seen once; the top ten hold 8% to 8.5%. Sequenced material: lung tumor tissue, taken before any cancer treatment. The receptors here all came from a male donor aged 60 or older with stage I lung adenocarcinoma.

This rearrangement joins TRBV18 to TRBJ2-2, with D possibly matching TRBD1 (5 bases). Germline lookup yields CDR1 KGHSH and CDR2 LQKENI. The CDR3 has 16 residues. Trimming shortened V by 4 bases and J by 1 base, and 13 bases separated the two germline ends. For the CDR3, the DNA is TGTGCCAGCTCACGTCTAGGGGTGAAGAACACCGGGGAGCTGTTTTTT. Its protein is CASSRLGVKNTGELFF.

This clone was seen only a few times. V and J are TRBV11-3 and TRBJ2-5; 10 bases match TRBD2. Germline assignment: CDR1 SGHNT and CDR2 YENEEA. The CDR3 runs 17 residues. V lost 5 bases, J lost 4 bases, and 13 bases stayed unmatched. The CDR3 reads CASSVKSQGTSAETQYF. CDR3 DNA: TGTGCCAGCAGCGTGAAATCGCAAGGGACTAGCGCAGAGACCCAGTACTTC.

This clone has more than one count but fewer than ten. This chain links TRBV11-1 with TRBJ1-4; maybe TRBD1 (6 bases). The V and J ends lost 0 bases and 6 bases respectively, with 11 bases between them. Germline assignment: CDR1 SGHAT and CDR2 FQDESV (reference sequence). CDR3 size: 15 residues. CDR3 loop: CASSLAGGRDEKLFF. The CDR3 coding sequence is TGTGCCAGCAGCTTAGCGGGGGGCAGGGATGAAAAACTGTTTTTT.

This clone was counted between two and nine times. V and J are TRBV28 and TRBJ2-7, with D perhaps TRBD1 (6 bases). The CDR3 totals 12 residues. V was clipped by 10 bases and J by 6 bases, with 16 bases between them. CDR1 and CDR2 (germline): MDHEN, SYDVKM. The CDR3 protein is CATRQAESEQYF. CDR3 bases: TGTGCCACCAGACAGGCGGAATCCGAGCAGTACTTC.

The V call is TRBV11-3, the J call TRBJ1-3; D is perhaps TRBD1 (6 bases). The germline V and J ends were trimmed by 2 bases and 4 bases, with 9 bases remaining between them. Germline V gene lookup returns CDR1 SGHNT and CDR2 YENEEA. CDR3 size: 14 residues. The CDR3 region is CASSLNTGGNTIYF. The CDR3 nucleotides are TGTGCCAGCAGCTTAAACACAGGGGGAAACACCATATATTTT.

This clone was detected a few times. The rearrangement joins TRBV1 to TRBJ1-6; TRBD1, the table's D call, lacks a check against the DNA. TRBV1 corresponds to a pseudogene. The CDR3 has 15 amino acids. The CDR3 DNA sequence: TGCGCCAGCAGCACGACCGGGACAGAAAATTCACCCCTCCACTTT. It encodes CASSTTGTENSPLHF.